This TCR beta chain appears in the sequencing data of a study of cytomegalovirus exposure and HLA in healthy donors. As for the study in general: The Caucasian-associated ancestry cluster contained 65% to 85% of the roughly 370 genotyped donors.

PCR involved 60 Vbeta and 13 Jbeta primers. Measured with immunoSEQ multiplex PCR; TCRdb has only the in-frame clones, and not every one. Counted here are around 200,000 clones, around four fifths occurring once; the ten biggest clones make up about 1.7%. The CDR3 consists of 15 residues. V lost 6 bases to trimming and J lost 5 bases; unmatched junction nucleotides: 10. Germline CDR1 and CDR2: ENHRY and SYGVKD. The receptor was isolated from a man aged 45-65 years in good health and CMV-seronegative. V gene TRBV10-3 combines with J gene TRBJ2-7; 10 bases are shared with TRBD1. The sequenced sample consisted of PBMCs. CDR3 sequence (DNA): TGTGCCATCAGGGCAGAGGACAGGGGGGAGAACGAGCAGTACTTC. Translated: CAIRAEDRGENEQYF.